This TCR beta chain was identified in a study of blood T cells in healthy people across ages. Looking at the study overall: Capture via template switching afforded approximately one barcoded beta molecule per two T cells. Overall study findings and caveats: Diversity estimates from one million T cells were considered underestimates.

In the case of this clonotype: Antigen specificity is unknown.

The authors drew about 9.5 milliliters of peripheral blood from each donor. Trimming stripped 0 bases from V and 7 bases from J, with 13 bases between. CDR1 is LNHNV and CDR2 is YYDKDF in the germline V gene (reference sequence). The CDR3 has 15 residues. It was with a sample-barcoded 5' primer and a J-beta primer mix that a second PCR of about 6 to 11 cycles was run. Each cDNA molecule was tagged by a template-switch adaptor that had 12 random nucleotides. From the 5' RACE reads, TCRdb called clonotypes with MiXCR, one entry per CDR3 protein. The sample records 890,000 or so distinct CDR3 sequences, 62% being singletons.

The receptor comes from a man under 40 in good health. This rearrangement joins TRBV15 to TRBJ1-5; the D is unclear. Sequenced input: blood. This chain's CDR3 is CATSRDLGVQQPQHF. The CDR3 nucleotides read TGTGCCACCAGCAGAGATCTCGGGGTCCAACAGCCCCAGCATTTT.